Given below is one T cell receptor (beta chain) in context. This CDR3 contains 17 residues. Germline V gives CDR1 SEHNR, CDR2 FQNEAQ (reference sequence). J lost 9 bases, V lost 5 bases, and 19 bases had no gene match. Study processing details: Amplification of reference gene primers was used by the study to estimate nucleated cell counts. The protocol was immunoSEQ multiplex PCR, while the TCRdb copy is restricted to in-frame clones and leaves out a portion. V and J calls and clone size follow that table, whereas D and trimming were derived from the DNA. Of 150,000 to 200,000 clones listed, 85% are singletons. This sample was taken from a study of blood T cell repertoires in COVID-19. Study background: Italy, Spain and the United States were the sources of the convalescent and acute COVID-19 samples.

This chain connects TRBV7-9 to TRBJ2-1; 7 bases agree with TRBD2. The sample comprised peripheral blood. This TCR was sampled from a human donor with acute or convalescent COVID-19. The donor label of this sample is uncertain. CDR3 DNA: TGTGCCAGCAGCCACCCCCCTCGCGGCGGGGGACCTCTTGAGCAGTTCTTC. It encodes CASSHPPRGGGPLEQFF. Looking up the rest from reference TRBV7-9 and TRBJ2-1 gives the full variable domain: DTGVSQNPRHKITKRGQNVTFRCDPISEHNRLYWYRQTLGQGPEFLTYFQNEAQLEKSRLLSDRFSAERPKGSFSTLEIQRTEQGDSAMYLCASSHPPRGGGPLEQFFGPGTRLTVL.